The entry that follows covers one TCR beta chain sequence. TCRdb fed the 5' RACE reads into MiXCR, producing one record per CDR3 protein. The table lists more than 400,000 distinct CDR3 sequences, about 16% of them singletons. The data originate from a study of identical twins. The V gene's germline CDR1 is KGHDR and CDR2 SFDVKD. With 5 bases clipped from V and 2 bases from J, the junction kept 11 bases outside the gene matches. CDR3 length: 17 amino acids. Separately, the same data were catalogued under a study of yellow fever vaccine responses in identical twins.

The material sequenced was CD4+ T cells sorted from blood. J is TRBJ2-5 and V is TRBV24-1; 9 bases are a match to TRBD2. The TCR comes from a woman under 30 in good health. CDR3 amino acids: CATSATLGLARQETQYF. The CDR3 DNA is TGTGCCACCAGTGCTACCCTAGGACTAGCGAGGCAAGAGACCCAGTACTTC.